This TCR beta chain came from a study of cytomegalovirus exposure and HLA in healthy donors. Background on the study: Later analysis reported that the 120 or so validation repertoires shared the platform of the approximately 620 first-cohort repertoires.

As for this clone: Its antigen is still unknown.

Study-level results: Within the approximately 120 validation repertoires, first-cohort TCR clusters tended to co-occur, according to a later analysis.

The method was immunoSEQ multiplex PCR; TCRdb's version includes in-frame clones alone and lacks a portion of them. This table has 71,000 or so clones, about 94% appearing once. CDR1 is SGHNT, CDR2 YENEEA, per germline. Trimming left V 1 base short and J 0 bases short, with 13 bases between. CDR3 length: 17 amino acids. Among the 120 subjects of the validation cohort, separate from the roughly 730-subject first cohort, were the donors. This sequence joins TRBV11-3 and TRBJ1-3, with D uncertain. The receptor's source is a man younger than 30 in good health and CMV-seropositive. The sequenced sample consisted of PBMCs. The DNA of the CDR3 is TGTGCCAGCAGCTTAGGCCTCCCGGGTTCCTCTGGAAACACCATATATTTT. It yields the protein CASSLGLPGSSGNTIYF.